This TCR beta chain was captured in a study of CD8 T cells in ankylosing spondylitis. Overall study results and limits: A motif of eight or nine highly homologous TCR beta variants was seen as apparently characteristic of ankylosing spondylitis blood. Disease-linked clones reportedly showed significant enrichment in matched ankylosing spondylitis synovial fluid.

It was by quantitative 5'-RACE with molecular barcodes that TCR beta libraries were made. In TCRdb, the 5' RACE reads were re-called with MiXCR into one record per CDR3 protein. This table has 300,000 to 350,000 distinct CDR3 sequences, around 21% appearing once. This clonotype was seen at least ten times. The antigen is unknown. This receptor was obtained from a female donor with ankylosing spondylitis or in good health (not recorded which). Sequenced sample: blood, either unsorted or a sorted T cell fraction (not recorded which).

The CDR3 DNA is TGCAGTGGAGTTAACAGGGAGACTGATGGCTACACCTTC. Translating gives CSGVNRETDGYTF. This sequence joins TRBV20-1 and TRBJ1-2, with D maybe TRBD1 (6 bases). The CDR3 spans 13 residues. Deletions cut 7 bases from V and 6 bases from J, with 18 bases between. CDR1 and CDR2 (germline): DFQATT, SNEGSKA (reference sequence).